This TCR beta chain was captured by sequencing in a study of shared clonotypes between healthy human individuals. Overall study context: The donor group consisted of a couple of women and three men, aged 18 to 49.

This clone has just a few counts. Trimming left V 3 bases short and J 4 bases short, with 15 bases between. This CDR3 is 15 amino acids long. Per the germline V gene, CDR1 is KGHSH and CDR2 is LQKENI. Produced via immunoSEQ multiplex PCR; TCRdb's table is partial and in-frame only. The repertoire has about 1 million clones, under 80% of them found once; the top ten carry 1.4%. The sequenced material came from memory CD4+ T cells sorted from blood. Subset indicated: CD45RA-negative fraction. This sequence was found in a man aged 18 to 30 in good health. The chain joins TRBV18 to TRBJ2-5; a weak D match, TRBD1 (5 bases). CDR3 nucleotides: TGTGCCAGCTCACCTGTAAACACTCAGGGAGAGACCCAGTACTTC. Its translation is CASSPVNTQGETQYF.